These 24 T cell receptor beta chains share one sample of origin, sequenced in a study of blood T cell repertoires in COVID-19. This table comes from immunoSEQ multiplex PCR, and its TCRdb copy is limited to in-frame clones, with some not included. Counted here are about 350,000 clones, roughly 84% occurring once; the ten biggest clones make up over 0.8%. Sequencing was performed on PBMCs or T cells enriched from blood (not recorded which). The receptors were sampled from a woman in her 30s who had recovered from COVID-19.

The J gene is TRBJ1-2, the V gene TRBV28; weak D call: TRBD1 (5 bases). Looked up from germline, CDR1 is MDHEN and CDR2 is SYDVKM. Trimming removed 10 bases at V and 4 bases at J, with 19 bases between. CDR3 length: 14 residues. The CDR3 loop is CATRGEGLGYGYTF. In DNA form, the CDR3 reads TGTGCCACCCGGGGGGAGGGACTTGGCTATGGCTACACCTTC.

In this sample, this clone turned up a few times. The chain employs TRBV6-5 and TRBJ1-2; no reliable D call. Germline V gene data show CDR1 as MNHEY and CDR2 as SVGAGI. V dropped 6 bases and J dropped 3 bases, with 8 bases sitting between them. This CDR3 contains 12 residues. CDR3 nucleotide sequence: TGTGCCAGCAGCCGGGGAGACTATGGCTACACCTTC. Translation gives CASSRGDYGYTF.

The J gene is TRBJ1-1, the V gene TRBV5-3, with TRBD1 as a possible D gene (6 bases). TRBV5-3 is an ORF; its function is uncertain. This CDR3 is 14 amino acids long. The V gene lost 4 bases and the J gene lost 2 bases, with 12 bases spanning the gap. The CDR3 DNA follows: TGTGCCAGAAGCCTAGGGACAACAAACACTGAAGCTTTCTTT. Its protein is CARSLGTTNTEAFF.

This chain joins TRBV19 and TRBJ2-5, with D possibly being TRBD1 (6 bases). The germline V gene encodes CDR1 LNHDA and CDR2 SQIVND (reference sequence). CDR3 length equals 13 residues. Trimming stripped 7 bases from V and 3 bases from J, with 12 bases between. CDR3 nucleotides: TGTGCCAGTAAGGAGGCAGGGGAAGAGACCCAGTACTTC. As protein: CASKEAGEETQYF.

The CDR3 spells CASSVGEAGSEQFF. The DNA of the CDR3 is TGTGCCAGCAGTGTGGGGGAGGCTGGAAGTGAGCAGTTCTTC. This sequence joins TRBV6-4 and TRBJ2-1; possible D gene TRBD2, 6 bases. Germline V gives CDR1 MRHNA, CDR2 SNTAGT. The CDR3 length is 14 residues. Trimming took 4 bases from V and 9 from J, leaving 16 bases between them.

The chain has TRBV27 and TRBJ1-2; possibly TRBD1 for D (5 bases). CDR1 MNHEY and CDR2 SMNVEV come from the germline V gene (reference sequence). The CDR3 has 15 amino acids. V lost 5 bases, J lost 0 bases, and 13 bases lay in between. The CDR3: CASSSWGLANYGYTF. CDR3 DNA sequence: TGTGCCAGCAGTAGCTGGGGACTTGCTAACTATGGCTACACCTTC.

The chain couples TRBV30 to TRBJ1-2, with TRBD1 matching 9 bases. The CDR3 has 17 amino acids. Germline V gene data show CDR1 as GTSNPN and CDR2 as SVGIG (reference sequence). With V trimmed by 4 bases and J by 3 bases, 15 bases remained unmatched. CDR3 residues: CAWIPGQGRPTYYGYTF. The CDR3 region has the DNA TGTGCCTGGATCCCGGGACAGGGACGACCCACTTACTATGGCTACACCTTC.

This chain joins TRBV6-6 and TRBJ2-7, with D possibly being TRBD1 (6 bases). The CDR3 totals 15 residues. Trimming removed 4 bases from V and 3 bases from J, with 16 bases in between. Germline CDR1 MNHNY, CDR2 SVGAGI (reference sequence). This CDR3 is CASSFIAGQYYEQYF. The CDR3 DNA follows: TGTGCCAGCAGTTTCATCGCTGGACAGTACTACGAGCAGTACTTC.

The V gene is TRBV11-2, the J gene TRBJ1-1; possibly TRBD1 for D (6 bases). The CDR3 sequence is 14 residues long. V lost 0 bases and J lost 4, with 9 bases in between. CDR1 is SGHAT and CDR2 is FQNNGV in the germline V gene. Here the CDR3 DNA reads TGTGCCAGCAGCTTAGAGGCCAGGGGCACTGAAGCTTTCTTT. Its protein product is CASSLEARGTEAFF.

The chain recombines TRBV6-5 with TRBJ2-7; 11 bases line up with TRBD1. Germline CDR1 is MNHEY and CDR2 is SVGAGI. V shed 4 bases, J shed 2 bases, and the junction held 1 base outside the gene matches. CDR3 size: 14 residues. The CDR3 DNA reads TGTGCCAGCAGTTGGACAGGGGGCGCCTACGAGCAGTACTTC. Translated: CASSWTGGAYEQYF.

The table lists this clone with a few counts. CDR3 amino acids: CAMTSGSGTEAFF. CDR3 DNA sequence: TGTGCCATGACGTCGGGGAGTGGCACTGAAGCTTTCTTT. This rearrangement joins TRBV10-3 to TRBJ1-1; D call uncertain. The CDR3 is made up of 13 amino acids. V lost 9 bases to trimming and J lost 4 bases, with 15 bases between them. In germline, CDR1 is ENHRY, CDR2 SYGVKD.

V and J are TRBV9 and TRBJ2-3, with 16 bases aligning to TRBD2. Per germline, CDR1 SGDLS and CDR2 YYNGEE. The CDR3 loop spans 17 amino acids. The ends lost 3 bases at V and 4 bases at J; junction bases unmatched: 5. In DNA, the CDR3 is TGTGCCAGCAGCGCCGGGACTAGCGGGGGGGCGGCAGATACGCAGTATTTT. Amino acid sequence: CASSAGTSGGAADTQYF.

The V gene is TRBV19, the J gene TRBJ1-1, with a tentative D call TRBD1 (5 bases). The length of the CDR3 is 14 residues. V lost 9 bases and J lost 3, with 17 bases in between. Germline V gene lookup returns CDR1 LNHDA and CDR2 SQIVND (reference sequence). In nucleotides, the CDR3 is TGTGCCAGCTACCCAGGAGGGGTGGACACTGAAGCTTTCTTT. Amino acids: CASYPGGVDTEAFF.

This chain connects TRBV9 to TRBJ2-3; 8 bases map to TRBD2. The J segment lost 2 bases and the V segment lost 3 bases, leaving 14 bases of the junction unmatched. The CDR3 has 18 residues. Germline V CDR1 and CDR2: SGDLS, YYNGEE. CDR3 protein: CASSAEGAGGRLTDTQYF. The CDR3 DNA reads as TGTGCCAGCAGCGCCGAAGGGGCGGGGGGCCGACTCACAGATACGCAGTATTTT. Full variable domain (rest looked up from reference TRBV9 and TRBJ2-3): DSGVTQTPKHLITATGQRVTLRCSPRSGDLSVYWYQQSLDQGLQFLIQYYNGEERAKGNILERFSAQQFPDLHSELNLSSLELGDSALYFCASSAEGAGGRLTDTQYFGPGTRLTVL.

CDR3 loop: CASSERLAGYEQYF. CDR3 bases: TGCGCCAGCAGTGAGAGGCTAGCGGGATACGAGCAGTACTTC. V and J are TRBV10-1 and TRBJ2-7; 9 bases map to TRBD2. V lost 2 bases, J lost 4 bases, and 3 bases stayed unmatched. The CDR3 is 14 residues long. In germline, CDR1 is WNHNN, CDR2 SYGVQD (reference sequence).

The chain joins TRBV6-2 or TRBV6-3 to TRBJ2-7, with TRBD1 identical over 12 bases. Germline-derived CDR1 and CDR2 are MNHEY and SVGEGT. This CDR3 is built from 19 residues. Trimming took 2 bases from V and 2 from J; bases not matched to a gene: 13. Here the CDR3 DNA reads TGTGCCAGCAGTTACGGTCTGGGACAGGGGGCAAGGATCCCCTACGAGCAGTACTTC. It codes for CASSYGLGQGARIPYEQYF.

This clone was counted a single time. The CDR3 region is CASSDPGGGGHEQYF. The CDR3, as DNA: TGTGCCAGCAGTGACCCGGGAGGGGGCGGACACGAGCAGTACTTC. J is TRBJ2-7 and V is TRBV6-1, with TRBD2 as a possible D gene (8 bases). The CDR3 is 15 residues long. CDR1 and CDR2 (germline): MNHNS, SASEGT. The V and J ends lost 3 bases and 5 bases respectively, with 17 bases between them.

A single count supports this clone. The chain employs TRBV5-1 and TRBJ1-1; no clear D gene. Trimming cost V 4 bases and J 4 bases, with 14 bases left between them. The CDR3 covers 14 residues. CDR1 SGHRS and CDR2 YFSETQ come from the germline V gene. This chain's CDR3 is CASSLGPPGTEAFF. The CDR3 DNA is TGCGCCAGCAGCCTGGGCCCCCCGGGCACTGAAGCTTTCTTT.

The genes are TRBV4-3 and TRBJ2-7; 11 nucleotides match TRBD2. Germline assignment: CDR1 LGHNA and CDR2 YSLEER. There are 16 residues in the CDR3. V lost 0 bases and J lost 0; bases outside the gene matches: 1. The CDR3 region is CASSQDTSGGSYEQYF. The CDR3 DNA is TGCGCCAGCAGCCAAGATACTAGCGGGGGCTCCTACGAGCAGTACTTC.

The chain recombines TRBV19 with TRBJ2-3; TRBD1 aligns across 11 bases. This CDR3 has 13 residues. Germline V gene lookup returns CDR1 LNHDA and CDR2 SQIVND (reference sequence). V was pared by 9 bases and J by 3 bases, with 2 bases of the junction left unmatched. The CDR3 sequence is CASRDRGTDTQYF. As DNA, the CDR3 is TGTGCCAGCCGGGACAGGGGGACAGATACGCAGTATTTT. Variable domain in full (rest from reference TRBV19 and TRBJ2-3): DGGITQSPKYLFRKEGQNVTLSCEQNLNHDAMYWYRQDPGQGLRLIYYSQIVNDFQKGDIAEGYSVSREKKESFPLTVTSAQKNPTAFYLCASRDRGTDTQYFGPGTRLTVL.

The CDR3 sequence is CASSSILRGGQDTNEQFF. CDR3 nucleotide sequence: TGCGCCAGCAGCTCCATTCTACGGGGGGGCCAAGATACAAATGAGCAGTTCTTC. The gene calls are TRBV5-1 and TRBJ2-1, with 8 bases identical to TRBD2. The V and J ends lost 3 bases and 7 bases, in that order; junction bases with no gene match: 18. The CDR3 totals 18 residues. Germline V gene sequence: CDR1 SGHRS, CDR2 YFSETQ.

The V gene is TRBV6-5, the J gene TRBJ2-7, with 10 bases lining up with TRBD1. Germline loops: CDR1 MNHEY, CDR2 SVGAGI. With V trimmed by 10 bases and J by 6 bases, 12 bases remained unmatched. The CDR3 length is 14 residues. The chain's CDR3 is CATRGTGVRGEQYF. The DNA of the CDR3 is TGTGCCACCAGGGGGACAGGGGTTAGGGGCGAGCAGTACTTC.

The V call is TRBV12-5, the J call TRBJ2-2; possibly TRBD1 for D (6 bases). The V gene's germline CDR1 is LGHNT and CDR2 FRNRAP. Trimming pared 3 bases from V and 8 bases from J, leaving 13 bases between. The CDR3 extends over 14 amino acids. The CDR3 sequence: CASGFGRGEGELFF. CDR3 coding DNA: TGTGCTAGTGGTTTTGGCAGGGGTGAAGGGGAGCTGTTTTTT.

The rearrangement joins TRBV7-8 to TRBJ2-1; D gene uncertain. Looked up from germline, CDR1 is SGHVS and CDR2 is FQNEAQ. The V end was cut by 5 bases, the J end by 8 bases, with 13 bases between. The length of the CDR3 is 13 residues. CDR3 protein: CASSRSPRDEQFF. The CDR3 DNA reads TGTGCCAGCAGCCGGAGCCCAAGAGATGAGCAGTTCTTC.